The present T cell receptor beta chain was sequenced within a study of OX40 agonist ivuxolimab in advanced cancers. TCRdb keeps only in-frame clones here, not all; method: immunoSEQ multiplex PCR. Of 50,000 to 75,000 clones in the sample, approximately 90% were seen once. The CDR3 extends over 16 amino acids. With V trimmed by 2 bases and J by 4 bases, 9 bases remained unmatched. Per germline, CDR1 MNHEY and CDR2 SMNVEV (reference sequence). This rearrangement joins TRBV27 to TRBJ1-2, with TRBD1 matching over 8 bases. The sequence came from an adult with an advanced solid tumor such as melanoma, head and neck, liver or kidney cancer. The sequences come from CD4+ or CD8+ T cells sorted from blood, collected in a trial of the OX40 agonist ivuxolimab. CDR3 nucleotide sequence: TGTGCCAGCAGTTTACCCTCCGGGACAGGCAGCTATGGCTACACCTTC. It codes for CASSLPSGTGSYGYTF.